This TCR beta chain was obtained from a study of blood T cell repertoires in COVID-19. In the original analysis: Scientists estimated how many nucleated cells there were by amplifying reference gene primers. Profiled with immunoSEQ multiplex PCR; TCRdb holds only in-frame clones, not every one. The V and J calls and clone size were taken over from that table, and D and trimming were inferred from the DNA. The sample lists 250,000 to 350,000 clones, about 80% occurring once. Looked up from germline, CDR1 is SNHLY and CDR2 is FYNNEI. This CDR3 region has 15 residues. The V gene lost 4 bases and the J gene lost 7 bases, with 17 bases spanning the gap. This clone appeared once.

Sequencing was performed on peripheral blood. The chain employs TRBV2 and TRBJ1-5; a possible D gene is TRBD1 (5 bases). This TCR was recovered from a person aged 65 to 85 with COVID-19, enrolled during active disease. The CDR3 is CASSVLSGGRQPQHF. DNA for the CDR3: TGTGCCAGCAGTGTGCTCTCGGGGGGTCGGCAGCCCCAGCATTTT. Full variable domain (rest looked up from reference TRBV2 and TRBJ1-5): EPEVTQTPSHQVTQMGQEVILRCVPISNHLYFYWYRQILGQKVEFLVSFYNNEISEKSEIFDDQFSVERPDGSNFTLKIRSTKLEDSAMYFCASSVLSGGRQPQHFGDGTRLSIL.